The 32 T cell receptor beta chains in this list originate from one sample, sequenced in a study of chemoradiotherapy in HPV16-positive cancers. Repertoires were generated with immunoSEQ multiplex PCR, while TCRdb's copy carries only in-frame clones and drops some. Of more than 9,000 clones in the sample, roughly 65% were seen once. This specimen was taken from a patient who underwent chemoradiotherapy. These receptors all come from a human donor with HPV-associated anogenital cancer.

This clone occurred a few times. This sequence joins TRBV29-1 and TRBJ2-5, with TRBD2 matching over 7 bases. The J segment lost 4 bases and the V segment lost 2 bases, leaving 4 bases of the junction unmatched. Germline CDR1 is SQVTM and CDR2 is ANQGSEA. CDR3 length: 13 residues. Here the CDR3 DNA reads TGCAGCGTTGAACGCGGGACTACAGAGACCCAGTACTTC. It specifies CSVERGTTETQYF.

The chain carries TRBV10-1 and TRBJ2-7; TRBD1 matches at 11 bases. The CDR3 contains 14 residues. After removal of 6 bases from V and 4 bases from J, the junction contained 5 bases not matched to a gene. Germline V gene sequence: CDR1 WNHNN, CDR2 SYGVQD (reference sequence). CDR3 in amino acids: CASSPDRGRYEQYF. The CDR3 DNA follows: TGCGCCAGCAGCCCGGACAGGGGGCGGTACGAGCAGTACTTC.

The chain employs TRBV4-1 and TRBJ1-5; 7 positions agree with TRBD1. Germline assignment: CDR1 MGHRA and CDR2 YSYEKL. Trimming cost V 0 bases and J 6 bases; bases outside gene matches: 11. The CDR3 runs 17 residues. As DNA, the CDR3 is TGCGCCAGCAGCCAAGATCTCGACAGGGCTAGGGCTCAGCCCCAGCATTTT. Translated, it gives CASSQDLDRARAQPQHF.

The CDR3 DNA sequence: TGTGCCAGTAGTACAACCGGGAATCAGCCCCAGCATTTT. Encoded protein: CASSTTGNQPQHF. J is TRBJ1-5 and V is TRBV19; D gene ambiguous. Between the trimmed V and J ends, which lost 4 bases and 4 bases, there was a span of 8 bases. CDR3 size: 13 residues. CDR1 is LNHDA, CDR2 SQIVND, per germline (reference sequence).

The CDR3 region has the DNA TGTGCCAGCAGCTTAGGGACTAGCTCAGAGCAGTACTTC. Translated: CASSLGTSSEQYF. V usage is TRBV7-2 and J usage is TRBJ2-7; 8 bases line up with TRBD2. The trim removed 1 base at V and 7 bases at J, leaving 3 bases unmatched. CDR1 is SGHTA, CDR2 FQGNSA, per germline. The CDR3 covers 13 residues.

The chain uses TRBV4-1 and TRBJ2-3, with D perhaps matching TRBD1 (6 bases). Germline V gene sequence: CDR1 MGHRA, CDR2 YSYEKL. V lost 3 bases, J lost 8 bases, and 12 bases lay in between. The CDR3 loop spans 13 amino acids. The CDR3 sequence is CASSQLVGATQYF. CDR3 coding DNA: TGCGCCAGCAGCCAGCTGGTGGGGGCTACGCAGTATTTT.

This clone turned up a few times. The chain combines TRBV18 with TRBJ1-5, with TRBD1 identical over 12 bases. The CDR3 has 19 amino acids. Losses at the gene ends were 3 bases for V and 4 bases for J; bases not matched to a gene: 13. The germline gives CDR1 KGHSH, CDR2 LQKENI. CDR3 nucleotides: TGTGCCAGCTCACCGGGACAGGGGGCGATCGGCCCCACGAATCAGCCCCAGCATTTT. Translation: CASSPGQGAIGPTNQPQHF. Full variable domain (missing parts from reference TRBV18 and TRBJ1-5): NAGVMQNPRHLVRRRGQEARLRCSPMKGHSHVYWYRQLPEEGLKFMVYLQKENIIDESGMPKERFSAEFPKEGPSILRIQQVVRGDSAAYFCASSPGQGAIGPTNQPQHFGDGTRLSIL.

The sample holds a few counts of this clone. This chain joins TRBV2 and TRBJ2-3, with D tentatively TRBD1 or TRBD2 (6 bases each). CDR3 length equals 14 residues. CDR1 and CDR2 (germline): SNHLY, FYNNEI. V lost 3 bases, J lost 4 bases, and 11 bases lay in between. The CDR3 reads CASSEGGPSDTQYF. CDR3 DNA sequence: TGTGCCAGCAGTGAGGGGGGCCCGTCAGATACGCAGTATTTT.

The rearrangement uses TRBV19 and TRBJ1-1, with 7 positions matching TRBD1. Germline trimming cut 5 bases from V and 4 bases from J; bases unmatched to any gene: 7. The CDR3 runs 14 residues. Per the germline V gene, CDR1 is LNHDA and CDR2 is SQIVND (reference sequence). This chain's CDR3 is CASSFAGTVTEAFF. The CDR3 DNA reads TGTGCCAGTAGTTTCGCGGGGACAGTCACTGAAGCTTTCTTT.

This clone was observed a few times. V usage is TRBV5-1 and J usage is TRBJ1-3; D is undetermined. The CDR3 length is 17 residues. Germline V CDR1 and CDR2: SGHRS, YFSETQ. Trimming shortened V by 0 bases and J by 0 bases, and 13 bases separated the two germline ends. CDR3 in DNA: TGCGCCAGCAGCTTGGAATTTTTCAGTGGCTCTGGAAACACCATATATTTT. It codes for CASSLEFFSGSGNTIYF.

V usage is TRBV7-6 and J usage is TRBJ2-6; no firm D call. The V gene lost 1 base and the J gene lost 2 bases, with 3 bases spanning the gap. Per the germline V gene, CDR1 is SGHVS and CDR2 is FNYEAQ. This CDR3 comprises 14 residues. CDR3 sequence (DNA): TGTGCCAGCAGCTTAGAGCCTGGGGCCAACGTCCTGACTTTC. Translating gives CASSLEPGANVLTF.

V usage is TRBV25-1 and J usage is TRBJ1-5; D call uncertain. This CDR3 region has 12 residues. From germline, CDR1 is MGHDK and CDR2 SYGVNS. V was pared by 6 bases and J by 9 bases, with 12 bases between. CDR3 in amino acids: CASRERAGPQHF. Here the CDR3 DNA reads TGTGCCAGCAGAGAGAGAGCAGGGCCCCAGCATTTT.

The V call is TRBV6-1, the J call TRBJ2-1; 7 positions agree with TRBD1. The CDR3 extends over 16 amino acids. With 1 base clipped from V and 6 bases from J, the junction kept 9 bases outside the gene matches. Germline CDR1 reads MNHNS; CDR2 reads SASEGT. The CDR3 sequence: CASSEGPGTAFNEQFF. The CDR3 coding sequence is TGTGCCAGCAGTGAAGGTCCTGGGACAGCATTCAATGAGCAGTTCTTC.

This chain joins TRBV15 and TRBJ2-3; D unclear. The CDR3 contains 11 residues. The germline V gene has CDR1 LNHNV and CDR2 YYDKDF (reference sequence). V was pared by 6 bases and J by 5 bases, with 6 bases between. Here the CDR3 DNA reads TGTGCCACCAGTAACGGAGATACGCAGTATTTT. Amino acid sequence: CATSNGDTQYF.

The sample holds a few counts of this clone. The rearrangement joins TRBV19 to TRBJ2-6; D unresolved. Germline V gives CDR1 LNHDA, CDR2 SQIVND (reference sequence). V lost 5 bases, J lost 5 bases, and 22 bases lay in between. This CDR3 region has 18 residues. The CDR3 DNA sequence: TGTGCCAGTAGTCGAGCGCCGACATCACAAAGTCGGGCCAACGTCCTGACTTTC. Amino acids: CASSRAPTSQSRANVLTF. Supplemented by reference TRBV19 and TRBJ2-6, the full variable domain reads DGGITQSPKYLFRKEGQNVTLSCEQNLNHDAMYWYRQDPGQGLRLIYYSQIVNDFQKGDIAEGYSVSREKKESFPLTVTSAQKNPTAFYLCASSRAPTSQSRANVLTFGAGSRLTVL.

This chain uses TRBV7-9 with TRBJ2-2, with TRBD2 as a possible D gene (6 bases). Germline V gene sequence: CDR1 SEHNR, CDR2 FQNEAQ (reference sequence). This CDR3 comprises 15 residues. Trimming cost V 5 bases and J 6 bases, with 16 bases left between them. This CDR3 is CASSASPGGPGELFF. In DNA, the CDR3 is TGTGCCAGCAGCGCCTCCCCCGGAGGGCCCGGGGAGCTGTTTTTT.

The V and J genes are TRBV4-1 and TRBJ2-2; TRBD1 agrees at 10 bases. Losses at the gene ends were 1 base for V and 7 bases for J; bases not matched to a gene: 6. This CDR3 has 16 residues. Per germline, CDR1 MGHRA and CDR2 YSYEKL. The CDR3 bases are TGCGCCAGCAGCCAAGGGACAGGGGGGGGGAGCGGGGAGCTGTTTTTT. Encoded protein: CASSQGTGGGSGELFF.

This clone was recorded a few times. V and J are TRBV4-1 and TRBJ2-3, with D unresolved. The germline V and J ends were trimmed by 4 bases and 5 bases, with 22 bases remaining between them. This CDR3 region has 17 residues. Germline CDR1 is MGHRA and CDR2 is YSYEKL. In DNA form, the CDR3 reads TGCGCCAGCAGCCCCACCAACCCGGGCAATTACAGAGATACGCAGTATTTT. This encodes CASSPTNPGNYRDTQYF.

J is TRBJ1-3 and V is TRBV7-6; D is unresolved. The CDR3 is made up of 13 amino acids. V was clipped by 4 bases and J by 0 bases, with 4 bases between them. Germline CDR1 is SGHVS and CDR2 is FNYEAQ. The CDR3: CASSSYSGNTIYF. DNA for the CDR3: TGTGCCAGCAGCTCTTACTCTGGAAACACCATATATTTT.

The chain carries TRBV2 and TRBJ2-3; 10 bases are a match to TRBD1. The germline V gene encodes CDR1 SNHLY and CDR2 FYNNEI. Unmatched junction bases numbered 11, after V lost 10 bases and J lost 1 base. This CDR3 is built from 16 residues. CDR3 residues: CATGTGAGLGTDTQYF. CDR3 nucleotides: TGTGCCACTGGGACAGGGGCCGGTTTGGGCACAGATACGCAGTATTTT. Looking up the rest from reference TRBV2 and TRBJ2-3 gives the full variable domain: EPEVTQTPSHQVTQMGQEVILRCVPISNHLYFYWYRQILGQKVEFLVSFYNNEISEKSEIFDDQFSVERPDGSNFTLKIRSTKLEDSAMYFCATGTGAGLGTDTQYFGPGTRLTVL.

The table lists this clone with a count of one. V gene TRBV5-4 combines with J gene TRBJ1-2; 10 positions agree with TRBD1. CDR1 is SGHNT and CDR2 is YYREEE in the germline V gene (reference sequence). The CDR3 spans 16 residues. V shed 3 bases, J shed 7 bases, and the junction held 12 bases outside the gene matches. The CDR3 reads CASSSTGTGVEGGYTF. CDR3 sequence (DNA): TGTGCCAGCAGCTCGACCGGGACAGGGGTTGAAGGTGGCTACACCTTC.

This clone has only one observation. CDR3 sequence: CAWSSGPATNEKLFF. For the CDR3, the DNA is TGTGCCTGGAGTTCAGGGCCGGCAACTAATGAAAAACTGTTTTTT. The rearrangement uses TRBV30 and TRBJ1-4, with D maybe TRBD1 (5 bases). This CDR3 is built from 15 residues. CDR1 is GTSNPN, CDR2 SVGIG, per germline (reference sequence). The V gene lost 2 bases and the J gene lost 0 bases, with 10 bases spanning the gap.

The chain uses TRBV28 and TRBJ1-1; D is unresolved. CDR3 size: 13 residues. Per germline, CDR1 MDHEN and CDR2 SYDVKM. Trimming removed 4 bases at V and 0 bases at J, with 6 bases between. The DNA for the CDR3 is TGTGCCAGCAGTTACATCATGAACACTGAAGCTTTCTTT. Translated: CASSYIMNTEAFF.

The V and J genes are TRBV6-5 and TRBJ2-2; 11 bases are shared with TRBD1. After removal of 11 bases from V and 4 bases from J, the junction contained 6 bases not matched to a gene. Germline CDR1 is MNHEY and CDR2 is SVGAGI. This CDR3 has 14 amino acids. The DNA of the CDR3 is TGTGCCGCGAGGACAGGGGGCCTCACCGGGGAGCTGTTTTTT. This codes for CAARTGGLTGELFF.

The chain carries TRBV6-6 and TRBJ2-3; D is perhaps TRBD2 (6 bases). The CDR3 covers 15 residues. V dropped 6 bases and J dropped 4 bases, with 17 bases sitting between them. Germline CDR1 and CDR2: MNHNY and SVGAGI (reference sequence). In nucleotides, the CDR3 is TGTGCCAGCAGCGACCTTAGCGGCAGTTCAGATACGCAGTATTTT. This sequence encodes CASSDLSGSSDTQYF.

This clone appeared once. The CDR3 nucleotides read TGTGCCAGCAGTGAAAGCGGGAGCACAGATACGCAGTATTTT. This translates into CASSESGSTDTQYF. The J gene is TRBJ2-3, the V gene TRBV6-4, with D perhaps matching TRBD2 (6 bases). This CDR3 region has 14 residues. V shed 3 bases and J shed 0 bases, with 7 bases lying between them. Germline V gene lookup returns CDR1 MRHNA and CDR2 SNTAGT.

The chain links TRBV2 to TRBJ2-2, with D perhaps TRBD1 (6 bases). Germline values: CDR1 SNHLY, CDR2 FYNNEI. The CDR3 has 15 amino acids. Trimming shortened V by 4 bases and J by 6 bases, and 15 bases separated the two germline ends. The CDR3 DNA reads TGTGCCAGCAGTGTACGTAATACAGGGTCCGGGGAGCTGTTTTTT. It yields the protein CASSVRNTGSGELFF.

This clone has a single count. For the CDR3, the DNA is TGTGCCAGCAGTCCTGACCCTTTGTATCATTGGGCTGCGGGTTACGAGCAGTACTTC. Protein product: CASSPDPLYHWAAGYEQYF. J is TRBJ2-7 and V is TRBV2; D might be TRBD2 (5 bases). Trimming removed 5 bases from V and 4 bases from J, with 30 bases in between. CDR1 SNHLY and CDR2 FYNNEI come from the germline V gene. The CDR3 is 19 amino acids.

The V call is TRBV2, the J call TRBJ2-3; 8 bases agree with TRBD1. CDR3 length: 13 residues. With 6 bases clipped from V and 5 bases from J, the junction kept 4 bases outside the gene matches. Germline V gene sequence: CDR1 SNHLY, CDR2 FYNNEI. The CDR3 DNA sequence: TGTGCCAGCAGGGGAACAGGGGGAGATACGCAGTATTTT. Encoded protein: CASRGTGGDTQYF.

J is TRBJ2-7 and V is TRBV30; a possible D gene is TRBD1 (5 bases). This CDR3 has 12 amino acids. Germline assignment: CDR1 GTSNPN and CDR2 SVGIG (reference sequence). V was clipped by 2 bases and J by 5 bases, with 10 bases between them. CDR3 DNA: TGTGCCTGGAGTCAGGGCTCTCACGAGCAGTACTTC. Translated: CAWSQGSHEQYF.

The chain combines TRBV10-3 with TRBJ2-7; perhaps TRBD1 as D (6 bases). The CDR3 runs to 13 residues. V lost 7 bases and J lost 2, with 12 bases in between. The germline gives CDR1 ENHRY, CDR2 SYGVKD. The CDR3 is CAITRGITYEQYF. The CDR3 DNA follows: TGTGCCATCACCAGGGGAATTACCTACGAGCAGTACTTC.

The chain links TRBV6-5 to TRBJ1-5; 8 bases fit TRBD1. The CDR3 is made up of 15 amino acids. The V gene end was trimmed by 2 bases and the J gene end by 5 bases; junction bases not matched to a gene: 5. CDR1 MNHEY and CDR2 SVGAGI come from the germline V gene. CDR3 sequence (DNA): TGTGCCAGCAGTTACCCTAGACAGGGGTATCAGCCCCAGCATTTT. Its protein is CASSYPRQGYQPQHF.